This T cell receptor beta chain was profiled in a study of T cell responses to AZD1222 COVID-19 vaccine. About the study: Both about-4-week and about-12-week second-dose recipients were combined.

The J segment lost 2 bases and the V segment lost 6 bases, leaving 2 bases of the junction unmatched. The CDR3 extends over 14 amino acids. In germline, CDR1 is SGHRS, CDR2 YFSETQ. Clones were read by immunoSEQ multiplex PCR, and TCRdb kept only the in-frame ones, dropping some. The profile shows about 160,000 clones, roughly nine tenths of them singletons. The TCR sequence derives from an adult in good health. This specimen was peripheral blood, taken on day 0 of AZD1222 vaccination. The chain joins TRBV5-1 to TRBJ1-4; the match to TRBD1 covers 9 bases. DNA for the CDR3: TGCGCCAGCAAAGGGACAGGGACTAATGAAAAACTGTTTTTT. This codes for CASKGTGTNEKLFF.